These 22 T cell receptor beta chains were sequenced from one sample in a study of OX40 agonist ivuxolimab in advanced cancers. The assay was immunoSEQ multiplex PCR, and TCRdb's table has in-frame clones only and misses some. Of some 35,000 clones in the sample, about 82% are singletons; the top ten hold less than 40%. Source: CD4+ or CD8+ T cells sorted from blood, taken in a trial of the OX40 agonist ivuxolimab. Receptors were obtained from an adult with an advanced solid tumor such as melanoma, head and neck, liver or kidney cancer.

This chain links TRBV7-6 with TRBJ2-5, with 8 bases fitting TRBD2. The V gene's germline CDR1 is SGHVS and CDR2 FNYEAQ. The CDR3 length is 15 residues. V was clipped by 1 base and J by 2 bases; unmatched bases: 3. The CDR3 sequence is CASSLEASGQETQYF. The CDR3 bases are TGTGCCAGCAGCTTAGAGGCTAGCGGGCAAGAGACCCAGTACTTC.

The rearrangement uses TRBV2 and TRBJ2-1; D possibly corresponds to TRBD1 (6 bases). This CDR3 has 15 residues. V was cut by 0 bases and J by 4 bases, with 10 bases left in between. Germline V gives CDR1 SNHLY, CDR2 FYNNEI. This chain's CDR3 is CASSEARQGYNEQFF. CDR3 DNA sequence: TGTGCCAGCAGTGAAGCGCGGCAGGGGTACAATGAGCAGTTCTTC.

This clone was seen once. The V call is TRBV20-1, the J call TRBJ1-2; unclear D gene. CDR1 and CDR2 (germline): DFQATT, SNEGSKA (reference sequence). This CDR3 is 11 amino acids long. Trimming left V 3 bases short and J 8 bases short, with 10 bases between. CDR3 amino acids: CSARGSWGYTF. The CDR3 nucleotides are TGCAGTGCTAGGGGCAGCTGGGGCTACACCTTC.

The J gene is TRBJ1-2, the V gene TRBV6-5; D is uncertain. V was pared by 6 bases and J by 0 bases, with 14 bases between. CDR1 is MNHEY and CDR2 is SVGAGI in the germline V gene. The CDR3 is 15 amino acids. The CDR3 sequence: CASRLHRYANYGYTF. CDR3 sequence (DNA): TGTGCCAGCAGGCTCCACAGATACGCTAACTATGGCTACACCTTC.

The chain links TRBV28 to TRBJ1-3, with TRBD1 matching 11 bases. There are 20 residues in the CDR3. The ends lost 5 bases at V and 0 bases at J; junction bases unmatched: 15. Germline V gene sequence: CDR1 MDHEN, CDR2 SYDVKM. The CDR3 nucleotides read TGTGCCAGCAGTACCCCCCGGGACAGGGGGATAGAAAGCTCTGGAAACACCATATATTTT. This encodes CASSTPRDRGIESSGNTIYF.

CDR3 in amino acids: CASSQETGVYNEQFF. The DNA for the CDR3 is TGTGCCAGCAGCCAAGAGACAGGGGTCTACAATGAGCAGTTCTTC. This chain joins TRBV4-2 and TRBJ2-1, with 8 positions matching TRBD1. Trimming took 0 bases from V and 3 from J; bases not matched to a gene: 1. This CDR3 comprises 15 residues. CDR1 is LGHNA, CDR2 YNFKEQ, per germline.

The CDR3, as DNA: TGCGCCTCCGCGGGTCCAAGGGGATCCAATAACTACGAGCAGTACTTC. This codes for CASAGPRGSNNYEQYF. The rearrangement joins TRBV5-1 to TRBJ2-7, with D possibly being TRBD1 or TRBD2 (5 bases each). The CDR3 is 16 amino acids. Germline CDR1 SGHRS, CDR2 YFSETQ. Trimming removed 10 bases at V and 3 bases at J, with 26 bases between.

V gene TRBV11-2 combines with J gene TRBJ2-3; 7 bases fit TRBD1. Germline CDR1 is SGHAT and CDR2 is FQNNGV. Germline trimming cut 5 bases from V and 0 bases from J; bases unmatched to any gene: 14. The length of the CDR3 is 18 residues. The CDR3 protein is CASSRGQAFEISTDTQYF. CDR3 DNA sequence: TGTGCCAGCAGCCGAGGACAGGCCTTCGAAATAAGCACAGATACGCAGTATTTT.

The chain has TRBV2 and TRBJ1-3, with D unresolved. Trimming removed 7 bases at V and 0 bases at J, with 13 bases between. The CDR3 spans 15 residues. Germline assignment: CDR1 SNHLY and CDR2 FYNNEI. DNA for the CDR3: TGTGCCAGCATTTTCGACACCGTCTCTGGAAACACCATATATTTT. Amino acids: CASIFDTVSGNTIYF.

This sequence joins TRBV18 and TRBJ1-3, with 8 nucleotides matching TRBD1. The junction had 4 bases not matched to a gene; V was cut back by 3 bases and J by 0 bases. Germline V gives CDR1 KGHSH, CDR2 LQKENI. The CDR3 length is 16 residues. CDR3 sequence reads: CASSPQGAGSGNTIYF. In nucleotides, the CDR3 is TGTGCCAGCTCACCTCAGGGGGCCGGCTCTGGAAACACCATATATTTT.

This chain uses TRBV9 with TRBJ2-7; TRBD2 agrees at 11 bases. The junction had 8 bases not matched to a gene; V was cut back by 4 bases and J by 2 bases. Germline CDR1 reads SGDLS; CDR2 reads YYNGEE. CDR3 length: 16 amino acids. The DNA for the CDR3 is TGTGCCAGCAGCTCAACTATTAGCGGGAGGGCCTACGAGCAGTACTTC. It is translated as CASSSTISGRAYEQYF.

This clone was seen only once. The chain links TRBV6-5 to TRBJ2-7, with unresolved D. With 7 bases removed from V and 0 bases from J, the gap between germline ends came to 13 bases. This CDR3 region has 14 residues. The germline V gene encodes CDR1 MNHEY and CDR2 SVGAGI. CDR3: CASNPAGSSYEQYF. In nucleotides, the CDR3 is TGTGCCAGCAACCCCGCCGGCAGCTCCTACGAGCAGTACTTC.

V and J are TRBV7-2 and TRBJ2-5, with 8 bases fitting TRBD2. From germline, CDR1 is SGHTA and CDR2 FQGNSA. The CDR3 covers 15 residues. J was trimmed by 1 base and V by 1 base; bases with no gene match: 2. CDR3 sequence: CASSLGLALQETQYF. The CDR3 bases are TGTGCCAGCAGCTTAGGACTAGCGCTCCAAGAGACCCAGTACTTC.

This sequence joins TRBV7-8 and TRBJ1-4; D remains ambiguous. The CDR3 has 15 amino acids. V lost 4 bases, J lost 0 bases, and 9 bases lay in between. Germline lookup yields CDR1 SGHVS and CDR2 FQNEAQ. CDR3 nucleotides: TGTGCCAGCAGCTCCACGGTGGCAACTAATGAAAAACTGTTTTTT. Amino acids: CASSSTVATNEKLFF.

V and J are TRBV18 and TRBJ1-1; 7 bases agree with TRBD1. Looked up from germline, CDR1 is KGHSH and CDR2 is LQKENI. This CDR3 comprises 15 residues. The V gene end was trimmed by 5 bases and the J gene end by 5 bases; junction bases not matched to a gene: 11. The CDR3 loop reads CASSTEGGARTEAFF. The CDR3 DNA sequence: TGTGCCAGCTCAACTGAAGGGGGCGCGAGAACTGAAGCTTTCTTT.

CDR3: CASSFRTSGITGELFF. CDR3 sequence (DNA): TGTGCCAGCAGCTTTCGGACTAGCGGGATCACCGGGGAGCTGTTTTTT. The chain recombines TRBV7-3 with TRBJ2-2, with 12 positions matching TRBD2. Germline CDR1 and CDR2: SGHTA and FQGTGA. Germline trimming cut 3 bases from V and 4 bases from J; bases unmatched to any gene: 3. This CDR3 has 16 amino acids.

The J gene is TRBJ2-3, the V gene TRBV6-1; 14 nucleotides match TRBD2. V was pared by 3 bases and J by 5 bases, with 4 bases of the junction left unmatched. The CDR3 is 16 residues long. The germline gives CDR1 MNHNS, CDR2 SASEGT. CDR3 bases: TGTGCCAGCAGTGAGACTAGCGGGGGGGCGGTAGATACGCAGTATTTT. Amino acid sequence: CASSETSGGAVDTQYF.

V gene TRBV19 combines with J gene TRBJ2-7, with TRBD1 matching 9 bases. The CDR3 extends over 15 amino acids. Germline CDR1 reads LNHDA; CDR2 reads SQIVND (reference sequence). J lost 2 bases, V lost 5 bases, and 7 bases had no gene match. The chain's CDR3 is CASSPGTGTPYEQYF. The CDR3 DNA is TGTGCCAGTAGTCCCGGGACAGGGACCCCCTACGAGCAGTACTTC.

The rearrangement links TRBV5-1 to TRBJ2-3, with D possibly being TRBD1 or TRBD2 (6 bases each). CDR1 SGHRS and CDR2 YFSETQ come from the germline V gene. CDR3 size: 13 residues. V shed 6 bases and J shed 2 bases, with 10 bases lying between them. The CDR3 loop is CASTGGHTDTQYF. The CDR3 nucleotides are TGCGCCAGCACCGGGGGACACACAGATACGCAGTATTTT.

Turning to this clone: Germline and junction disagree at one end, which may indicate a read error. The chain is built from TRBV5-8 and TRBJ1-2; D gene ambiguous. This CDR3 comprises 11 residues. The germline CDR1 and CDR2 sequences are SGHTS and YDEGEE. In nucleotides, the CDR3 is TGTGCCAGCAGTCATAACTATGGCTGCACCTTC. Encoded protein: CASSHNYGCTF.

The chain recombines TRBV6-6 with TRBJ2-7; D is unclear. The CDR3 sequence is 10 residues long. Trimming stripped 7 bases from V and 4 bases from J, with 5 bases between. Germline V CDR1 and CDR2: MNHNY, SVGAGI (reference sequence). Written as DNA, the CDR3 is TGTGCCAGCAAGGATTACGAGCAGTACTTC. It is translated as CASKDYEQYF.

The table lists this clone with a few counts. V is TRBV18 and J is TRBJ2-2; D might be TRBD1 (6 bases). CDR1 is KGHSH and CDR2 is LQKENI in the germline V gene. V was cut by 5 bases and J by 0 bases, with 10 bases left in between. This CDR3 comprises 15 residues. The CDR3 is CASSGTNANTGELFF. CDR3 bases: TGTGCCAGCTCAGGGACAAACGCGAACACCGGGGAGCTGTTTTTT.